This T cell receptor beta chain is drawn from a study of shared clonotypes between healthy human individuals (dated by TCRdb to about 2020). With respect to the entire study: The cohort comprised two women and a few men aged 18 to 49 years. For each donor, CD4 naive and CD4 memory were each run on three plates, CD8 naive on two plates, and CD8 memory on one plate. To estimate repertoire size and how much clonotype sharing occurs between individuals, the study deeply sequenced the blood TCR repertoires of five healthy adults. Libraries were prepared and TCR repertoires were sequenced by different laboratories using diverse techniques, in order to increase sequencing depth and limit assay-specific biases. Leukapheresis yielded between about 0.94 and 9 billion PBMCs per donor. The investigation overall reported the following: Naive subsets generally had larger estimated clonotype richness than memory subsets did. Clonotypes shared by all four sorted-subset donors showed higher generation probabilities than non-shared clonotypes. Approximately 5% of naive CD4, around 3.6% of naive CD8, about 2.1% of memory CD4, and around 0.42% of memory CD8 clonotypes were shared across several donors. Pairwise subsampling indicated that sequencing depth was expected to affect the degree of clonotype sharing among donors. Sampling was limited to blood, and TCR repertoires in tissue likely differ from TCR repertoires in blood. Because the study included a small number of donors, the genetic and exposure-history diversity represented was limited. Rarefaction of sorted-subset datasets indicated incomplete sequencing despite the large sequencing depth.

For this clone: Its antigen remains unidentified. No base-level quality is on record; no much larger clone is a single base apart.

Using the deep immunoSEQ assay, TCR CDR3 regions were amplified from genomic DNA by multiplex PCR. Extracted genomic DNA from each cell subset was distributed evenly across all wells of several immunoSEQ 96-well plates, and each plate was treated as a replicate. For sorted subsets, roughly 200 ng genomic DNA, equal to 30,000 or so T cell genomes, was loaded into each replicate PCR. Purified libraries were measured with a Qubit 3.0 fluorometer, size-checked on a Bioanalyzer 2100, and measured again with the KAPA Library Quantification kit. Each immunoSEQ 96-well plate was sequenced on its own single-read 150-cycle Illumina NextSeq 550 flow cell. Regarding the original processing steps: The immunoSEQ output contained only junctional sequences without quality scores, so filtering could not match that applied to full-length reads. To assign V/J genes and CDR3, sequences were annotated using PyIR, a Python wrapper for IgBLAST v1.9, with IMGT germline references. Any read was removed if the V/J assignment was weak (E-value above 1e-6), the CDR3 was missing, or the read contained stop codons, out-of-frame junctions, or ambiguous translated residues. A V3J clonotype was defined by an identical inferred V gene, J gene, and CDR3 amino acid sequence. To compute the percentage overlap between repertoires, the number of shared unique clonotypes was divided by the size of the smaller repertoire. RTK rarefaction, the Chao1 estimator, and Recon v2.1 estimates of unobserved clonotypes were used to assess repertoire richness. OLGA was used to compute generation probabilities for all TCRbeta clonotypes that the gDNA method yielded from four donors. This immuneACCESS table, as held by TCRdb, lists in-frame sequences with V and J called but not all clones. Of the missing ones, under half trace to an unresolved V gene in checked studies; the others have no known cause. That table gives V, J and clone size, and the DNA gave D and trimming. The sample table shows about 2.3 million clones, and just under 95% are seen once. The ten largest make up approximately 0.41% of the sample.

The donors were healthy, HIV-negative adults who had no recently reported acute infections or vaccinations. Every donor was a Caucasian adult residing in Nashville, Tennessee, USA. Magnetic negative selection was used to enrich CD4+ T cells, after which naive cells were positively selected on CD45RA and the negative fraction became the memory subset. Blood was obtained by leukapheresis, after which PBMCs were separated by Ficoll-Histopaque density gradient centrifugation and cryopreserved in liquid nitrogen vapor phase. Analytical flow cytometry was used to check the purity and quantity of every magnetically sorted T cell population. Genomic DNA was isolated from each sorted fraction and quantified by UV absorbance on a Nanodrop 2000c. CDR1 and CDR2 are drawn from the germline V gene (reference sequence): SSHAT, FNYEAQ. Compared with germline, V lacks 1 base and J lacks 8 bases; bases without a gene match: 3. The CDR3 starts with the cysteine, ends with the phenylalanine, and has 14 residues. Only CDR3 DNA is held: 42 bases, read in frame from base 1.

The chain is encoded by TRBV7-7 joined to TRBJ2-1; 9 bases in between match TRBD2. What was sequenced was naive CD4+ T cells from PBMCs. Read against the paper, the sample's cell subset or site label means: CD45RA+ positively selected. The receptor's source is a man younger than 35 in good health. Some clones in this sample may be carry-over from other donors' samples. The CDR3 region reads CASSLGVAGDEQFF. DNA sequence: TGTGCCAGCAGCTTAGGGGTAGCGGGAGATGAGCAGTTCTTC.